The clone carrying this T cell receptor (beta chain) showed up just once. Authors' analysis steps: Amplification of reference gene primers provided the estimated nucleated cell counts. The protocol was immunoSEQ multiplex PCR, while the TCRdb copy is restricted to in-frame clones and leaves out a portion. D and trimming come from the DNA, and the V and J calls and clone size come from that table. The table has 250,000 or so clones, about nine tenths seen once. The data belong to a study of blood T cell repertoires in COVID-19. Overall study: COVID-19 samples from acute and convalescent phases originated in the United States, Italy and Spain. In each case, the material was cDNA or gDNA derived from T cells, B-cell-depleted T cells, or PBMCs.

The CDR3 length is 17 residues. CDR1 and CDR2 (germline): SGHRS, YFSETQ. V shed 1 base, J shed 5 bases, and the junction held 7 bases outside the gene matches. The rearrangement joins TRBV5-1 to TRBJ2-2, with TRBD2 matching 11 bases. Sequenced: peripheral blood. The receptor was isolated from a woman aged 40 to 55 who had recovered from COVID-19. The CDR3 loop reads CASSLPTTSGGTGELFF. In nucleotides, the CDR3 is TGCGCCAGCAGCTTGCCCACAACTAGCGGGGGAACCGGGGAGCTGTTTTTT.